What follows are 26 T cell receptor beta chains derived from one specimen sequenced in a study of blood T cell repertoires in COVID-19. The data were produced by immunoSEQ multiplex PCR, yet TCRdb's version contains in-frame clones alone and is incomplete. This table holds 150,000 to 200,000 clones, roughly 90% found once. Sequencing was carried out using peripheral blood. The receptors originated from a woman in her sixties who had recovered from COVID-19.

V is TRBV5-1 and J is TRBJ1-2, with 7 bases matching TRBD1. The V segment lost 0 bases and the J segment 4 bases; nucleotides outside the gene matches: 3. CDR3 length: 14 residues. The germline gives CDR1 SGHRS, CDR2 YFSETQ. The DNA for the CDR3 is TGCGCCAGCAGCTTGGGACAGGGTGTCTATGGCTACACCTTC. Translated, it gives CASSLGQGVYGYTF.

J is TRBJ2-1 and V is TRBV5-1; D is perhaps TRBD1 (6 bases). V lost 4 bases and J 8 bases, leaving 13 bases between the germline ends. The CDR3 totals 13 residues. Germline V gene data show CDR1 as SGHRS and CDR2 as YFSETQ. For the CDR3, the DNA is TGCGCCAGCAGCCCCCAGGGGTTGGATGAGCAGTTCTTC. Its protein is CASSPQGLDEQFF.

The chain has TRBV30 and TRBJ2-2; maybe TRBD1 (6 bases). Trimming removed 4 bases from V and 2 bases from J, with 11 bases in between. This CDR3 spans 14 amino acids. Germline CDR1 is GTSNPN and CDR2 is SVGIG (reference sequence). In nucleotides, the CDR3 is TGTGCCTGGACCCGGGACACCAACACCGGGGAGCTGTTTTTT. This sequence encodes CAWTRDTNTGELFF.

The V and J genes are TRBV4-3 and TRBJ2-7, with D maybe TRBD1 (6 bases). Trimming pared 0 bases from V and 4 bases from J, leaving 13 bases between. Germline V gives CDR1 LGHNA, CDR2 YSLEER. The CDR3 is 15 residues long. The CDR3 DNA follows: TGCGCCAGCAGCCAAGATCAGGGGACATCATACGAGCAGTACTTC. It encodes CASSQDQGTSYEQYF.

The chain links TRBV11-2 to TRBJ2-2; D gene uncertain. V was clipped by 4 bases and J by 0 bases, with 6 bases between them. In germline, CDR1 is SGHAT, CDR2 FQNNGV. The CDR3 extends over 14 amino acids. CDR3 loop: CASSSQTNTGELFF. CDR3 bases: TGTGCCAGCAGCTCCCAGACGAACACCGGGGAGCTGTTTTTT.

CDR3 residues: CASSWGPGLAVQETQYF. CDR3 coding DNA: TGTGCCAGCAGCTGGGGACCGGGACTAGCGGTCCAAGAGACCCAGTACTTC. V usage is TRBV5-6 and J usage is TRBJ2-5; 11 positions agree with TRBD2. The ends lost 3 bases at V and 1 base at J; junction bases unmatched: 8. CDR3 size: 17 residues. CDR1 and CDR2 (germline): SGHDT, YYEEEE.

This sequence joins TRBV11-2 and TRBJ2-2, with 8 bases fitting TRBD2. Germline loops: CDR1 SGHAT, CDR2 FQNNGV. This CDR3 contains 15 residues. Trimming at V came to 3 bases and at J to 7 bases, leaving 7 bases not matched to a gene. CDR3 in DNA: TGTGCCAGCAGCTTGGGCGGGGGGCCTGGCGGGGAGCTGTTTTTT. Translated: CASSLGGGPGGELFF.

The chain couples TRBV14 to TRBJ2-5, with 10 nucleotides matching TRBD2. This CDR3 is built from 21 residues. J lost 7 bases, V lost 2 bases, and 25 bases had no gene match. Germline V gives CDR1 SGHDN, CDR2 FVKESK. CDR3 coding DNA: TGTGCCAGCAGCCAATTCCTAGGAGGACCTAGCGGGGGTTCCGGTCGTGGGACCCAGTACTTC. Translation: CASSQFLGGPSGGSGRGTQYF.

V gene TRBV21-1 combines with J gene TRBJ2-5; TRBD1, the D gene given by the table, was not confirmed from the DNA. TRBV21-1 counts as a pseudogene. This CDR3 comprises 18 residues. The CDR3: CASSKSRGRGQGEETQYF. In DNA form, the CDR3 reads TGTGCCAGCAGCAAAAGTAGAGGACGGGGACAGGGGGAAGAGACCCAGTACTTC.

The gene calls are TRBV6-5 and TRBJ1-2; no clear D. Germline assignment: CDR1 MNHEY and CDR2 SVGAGI. Between the trimmed V and J ends, which lost 6 bases and 0 bases, there was a span of 11 bases. CDR3 length equals 14 residues. The CDR3 loop reads CASSQAQSNYGYTF. DNA of the CDR3: TGTGCCAGCAGCCAGGCCCAGTCTAACTATGGCTACACCTTC.

This chain joins TRBV10-3 and TRBJ1-2; D is unclear. The V gene lost 0 bases and the J gene lost 1 base, with 3 bases spanning the gap. CDR3 size: 13 residues. The germline CDR1 and CDR2 sequences are ENHRY and SYGVKD. The chain's CDR3 is CAISESYNYGYTF. The CDR3, as DNA: TGTGCCATCAGTGAGTCCTATAACTATGGCTACACCTTC.

The gene calls are TRBV9 and TRBJ1-4; weak D call: TRBD1 (6 bases). The CDR3 length is 15 residues. Germline CDR1 is SGDLS and CDR2 is YYNGEE. Trimming stripped 4 bases from V and 8 bases from J, with 18 bases between. CDR3 coding DNA: TGTGCCAGCAGCTCCTCCACAGGGTATACGGAAAAACTGTTTTTT. This codes for CASSSSTGYTEKLFF.

This clone came up many times. Additional DNA sequences in this sample encode the identical CDR3. In nucleotides, the CDR3 is TGTGCCAGCAGCTTGGTTCGGCAGGGGAATGAAAAACTGTTTTTT. This gives the protein CASSLVRQGNEKLFF. J is TRBJ1-4 and V is TRBV5-8; possibly TRBD1 for D (6 bases). V shed 0 bases and J shed 5 bases, with 11 bases lying between them. Germline-derived CDR1 and CDR2 are SGHTS and YDEGEE. The CDR3 is 15 residues long.

The rearrangement joins TRBV4-3 to TRBJ2-5, with 7 bases fitting TRBD1. Germline CDR1 reads LGHNA; CDR2 reads YSLEER. The CDR3 sequence is 14 residues long. Trimming cost V 1 base and J 3 bases; bases outside gene matches: 2. The CDR3 is CASSQGQGKETQYF. The DNA for the CDR3 is TGCGCCAGCAGCCAAGGACAGGGTAAAGAGACCCAGTACTTC.

This clone was seen just once. The genes are TRBV7-9 and TRBJ2-7; D is possibly TRBD2 (6 bases). Trimming removed 5 bases from V and 6 bases from J, with 11 bases in between. Germline values: CDR1 SEHNR, CDR2 FQNEAQ (reference sequence). The CDR3 runs to 12 residues. CDR3 sequence reads: CASSPAGIEQYF. Here the CDR3 DNA reads TGTGCCAGCAGCCCGGCGGGGATCGAGCAGTACTTC. Supplemented by reference TRBV7-9 and TRBJ2-7, the full variable domain reads DTGVSQNPRHKITKRGQNVTFRCDPISEHNRLYWYRQTLGQGPEFLTYFQNEAQLEKSRLLSDRFSAERPKGSFSTLEIQRTEQGDSAMYLCASSPAGIEQYFGPGTRLTVT.

The chain joins TRBV11-2 to TRBJ2-2; D is perhaps TRBD2 (6 bases). V lost 2 bases and J 4 bases, leaving 11 bases between the germline ends. CDR3 length: 15 amino acids. Looked up from germline, CDR1 is SGHAT and CDR2 is FQNNGV. The CDR3 sequence is CASSLPGVFTGELFF. CDR3 coding DNA: TGTGCCAGCAGCTTACCGGGGGTCTTCACCGGGGAGCTGTTTTTT.

The genes are TRBV4-2 and TRBJ1-3; unclear D gene. The CDR3 length is 16 residues. V lost 0 bases and J lost 0, with 9 bases in between. CDR1 is LGHNA, CDR2 YNFKEQ, per germline. This CDR3 is CASSQESLSSGNTIYF. CDR3 nucleotide sequence: TGTGCCAGCAGCCAAGAATCCCTCTCCTCTGGAAACACCATATATTTT.

The CDR3 reads CASSLAGTRQGGNSPLHF. For the CDR3, the DNA is TGTGCCAGCAGTTTAGCGGGTACTCGACAGGGGGGCAATTCACCCCTCCACTTT. This chain connects TRBV28 to TRBJ1-6; 9 nucleotides line up with TRBD1. The junction had 12 bases not matched to a gene; V was cut back by 2 bases and J by 7 bases. Germline V gene lookup returns CDR1 MDHEN and CDR2 SYDVKM. The CDR3 length is 18 residues. The entire variable domain, with the rest obtained from reference TRBV28 and TRBJ1-6, is as follows: DVKVTQSSRYLVKRTGEKVFLECVQDMDHENMFWYRQDPGLGLRLIYFSYDVKMKEKGDIPEGYSVSREKKERFSLILESASTNQTSMYLCASSLAGTRQGGNSPLHFGNGTRLTVT.

The rearrangement links TRBV13 to TRBJ1-2; no clear D gene. CDR3 length: 13 residues. The germline V and J ends were trimmed by 2 bases and 3 bases, with 7 bases remaining between them. Germline V gives CDR1 PRHDT, CDR2 FYEKMQ (reference sequence). Here the CDR3 reads CASSLREDYGYTF. CDR3 coding DNA: TGTGCCAGCAGCTTACGGGAGGACTATGGCTACACCTTC.

V and J are TRBV7-9 and TRBJ2-1; TRBD2 matches 11 bases. The CDR3 length is 14 residues. With 2 bases clipped from V and 6 bases from J, the junction kept 0 bases outside the gene matches. Germline V gene lookup returns CDR1 SEHNR and CDR2 FQNEAQ (reference sequence). In DNA, the CDR3 is TGTGCCAGCAGCTTACTAGCGGGGGGCAATGAGCAGTTCTTC. It yields the protein CASSLLAGGNEQFF.

This rearrangement joins TRBV4-2 to TRBJ1-6; TRBD1 aligns across 7 bases. Germline V gene data show CDR1 as LGHNA and CDR2 as YNFKEQ. With 4 bases clipped from V and 3 bases from J, the junction kept 3 bases outside the gene matches. CDR3 length: 15 residues. In DNA, the CDR3 is TGTGCCAGCAGCCCAAACAGGGGCTATAATTCACCCCTCCACTTT. Translation gives CASSPNRGYNSPLHF.

This sequence joins TRBV4-1 and TRBJ2-1, with D perhaps matching TRBD2 (5 bases). The V and J ends lost 1 base and 9 bases respectively, with 16 bases between them. This CDR3 contains 15 residues. Germline V CDR1 and CDR2: MGHRA, YSYEKL. Written as DNA, the CDR3 is TGCGCCAGCAGCCAAGGAGGGTCAGGTCGCGCTGAGCAGTTCTTC. Encoded protein: CASSQGGSGRAEQFF.

V is TRBV24-1 and J is TRBJ2-7; weak D call: TRBD1 (5 bases). Germline V gene lookup returns CDR1 KGHDR and CDR2 SFDVKD. The germline V and J ends were trimmed by 4 bases and 7 bases, with 16 bases remaining between them. CDR3 length equals 14 residues. CDR3 in DNA: TGTGCCACCAGTGACCCTCAGGGTACTGAAGAGCAGTACTTC. Protein product: CATSDPQGTEEQYF.

The chain uses TRBV19 and TRBJ2-2, with 7 bases identical to TRBD2. The CDR3 runs 15 residues. The junction had 9 bases not matched to a gene; V was cut back by 7 bases and J by 4 bases. CDR1 and CDR2 (germline): LNHDA, SQIVND (reference sequence). The chain's CDR3 is CASKGAREGTGELFF. CDR3 sequence (DNA): TGTGCCAGTAAAGGTGCCAGGGAGGGCACCGGGGAGCTGTTTTTT.

V gene TRBV10-3 combines with J gene TRBJ2-7; TRBD1 matches at 8 bases. The V and J ends lost 7 bases and 7 bases, in that order; junction bases with no gene match: 9. This CDR3 is built from 13 residues. The germline CDR1 and CDR2 sequences are ENHRY and SYGVKD. CDR3 region: CAINPRQGYEQYF. As DNA, the CDR3 is TGTGCCATCAATCCCAGACAGGGGTATGAGCAGTACTTC.

The chain employs TRBV18 and TRBJ1-4; the D gene is possibly TRBD1 (5 bases). V was clipped by 4 bases and J by 0 bases, with 9 bases between them. There are 15 residues in the CDR3. Germline CDR1 is KGHSH and CDR2 is LQKENI. CDR3 region: CASSRSTATNEKLFF. CDR3 nucleotides: TGTGCCAGCTCACGGTCGACAGCAACTAATGAAAAACTGTTTTTT.